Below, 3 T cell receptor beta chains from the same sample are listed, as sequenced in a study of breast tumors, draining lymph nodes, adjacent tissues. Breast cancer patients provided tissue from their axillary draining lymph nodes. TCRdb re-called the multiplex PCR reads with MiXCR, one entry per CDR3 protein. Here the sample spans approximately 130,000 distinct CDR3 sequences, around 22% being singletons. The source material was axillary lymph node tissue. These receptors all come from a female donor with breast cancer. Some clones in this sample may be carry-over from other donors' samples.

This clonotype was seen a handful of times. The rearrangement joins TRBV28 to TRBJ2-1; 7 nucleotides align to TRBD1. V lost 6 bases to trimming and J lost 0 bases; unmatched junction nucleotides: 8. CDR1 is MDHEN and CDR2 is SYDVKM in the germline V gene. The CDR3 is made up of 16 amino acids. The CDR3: CASSPTGFSSYNEQFF. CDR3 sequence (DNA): TGTGCCAGCAGCCCGACAGGGTTCAGCTCCTACAATGAGCAGTTCTTC.

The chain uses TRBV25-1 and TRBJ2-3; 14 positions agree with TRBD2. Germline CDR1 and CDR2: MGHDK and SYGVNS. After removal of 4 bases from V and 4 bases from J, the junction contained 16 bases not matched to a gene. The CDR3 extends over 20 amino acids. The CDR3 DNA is TGTGCCAGCAGTGCTTTCGGGACTAGCGGGAGAACCGCTTTGGCAGATACGCAGTATTTT. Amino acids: CASSAFGTSGRTALADTQYF. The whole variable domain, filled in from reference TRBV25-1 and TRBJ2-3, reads EADIYQTPRYLVIGTGKKITLECSQTMGHDKMYWYQQDPGMELHLIHYSYGVNSTEKGDLSSESTVSRIRTEHFPLTLESARPSHTSQYLCASSAFGTSGRTALADTQYFGPGTRLTVL.

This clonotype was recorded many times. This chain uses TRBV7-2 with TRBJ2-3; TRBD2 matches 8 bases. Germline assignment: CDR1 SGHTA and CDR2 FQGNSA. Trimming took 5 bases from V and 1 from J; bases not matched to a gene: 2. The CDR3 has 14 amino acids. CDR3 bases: TGTGCCAGCAGCCCCGGGAGGGGCACAGATACGCAGTATTTT. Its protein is CASSPGRGTDTQYF.